This T cell receptor beta chain was sequenced in a study of blood T cell repertoires in COVID-19. Study as a whole: The United States, Italy and Spain were the sources of the acute and convalescent COVID-19 samples. PBMCs, B-cell-depleted T cells, or T cells were the source of the cDNA or gDNA that made up the material.

TCRdb's copy holds only in-frame clones and misses some; the assay was immunoSEQ multiplex PCR. The sample carries 300,000 to 350,000 clones, roughly 87% recorded once. The sample comprised peripheral blood. This clonotype was obtained from a man aged 18 to 30 with active or convalescent COVID-19.

CDR3 residues: CASSTRDFRNTQYF. CDR3 coding DNA: TGTGCCAGTAGTACACGGGATTTCAGGAATACGCAGTATTTT. The V gene is TRBV19, the J gene TRBJ2-3; D might be TRBD2 (5 bases). CDR1 and CDR2 from the germline V gene are LNHDA and SQIVND (reference sequence). The CDR3 runs 14 residues. V gave up 4 bases and J gave up 7 bases, with 15 bases separating them.